These 9 T cell receptor beta chains originate from one sample sequenced in a study of CD8+ T cells in alopecia areata. Reverse transcribed after extraction, RNA yielded cDNA as the sequencing template. Assay: immunoSEQ multiplex PCR; the TCRdb copy retains only in-frame clones and omits some. The sample consists of 150,000 or so clones, 45% to 60% of them appearing once. Material: CD4+ T cells sorted from blood. Receptors originate from a human donor in good health.

About this clone itself: Additional DNA sequences in this sample encode the identical CDR3. The chain links TRBV5-6 to TRBJ2-5; D call uncertain. V lost 2 bases to trimming and J lost 5 bases, with 4 bases between them. CDR1 and CDR2 (germline): SGHDT, YYEEEE. The CDR3 consists of 11 residues. CDR3 region: CASSLKETQYF. DNA of the CDR3: TGTGCCAGCAGCTTAAAGGAGACCCAGTACTTC.

This clone has just a few counts. This rearrangement joins TRBV6-5 to TRBJ2-1; 9 bases are a match to TRBD1. This CDR3 spans 15 amino acids. From germline, CDR1 is MNHEY and CDR2 SVGAGI. Trimming cost V 3 bases and J 6 bases; bases outside gene matches: 6. The CDR3 here is CASSYHGTGRNEQFF. The CDR3 DNA is TGTGCCAGCAGTTATCACGGGACAGGGCGCAATGAGCAGTTCTTC.

Only a few counts were recorded for this clone. The chain is built from TRBV5-1 and TRBJ2-1, with D possibly TRBD2 on 5 matching bases. V was pared by 0 bases and J by 10 bases, with 14 bases between. The CDR3 consists of 14 residues. Germline assignment: CDR1 SGHRS and CDR2 YFSETQ. CDR3 nucleotides: TGCGCCAGCAGCTTGGTAGAGGGCCCCGACGAGCAGTTCTTC. Residues: CASSLVEGPDEQFF.

The gene calls are TRBV29-1 and TRBJ1-3; D remains ambiguous. This CDR3 comprises 15 residues. Trimming shortened V by 0 bases and J by 4 bases, and 13 bases separated the two germline ends. Germline V CDR1 and CDR2: SQVTM, ANQGSEA. The CDR3 region is CSVEDTTRRGNTIYF. The CDR3 DNA sequence: TGCAGCGTTGAAGATACCACGAGGCGAGGAAACACCATATATTTT.

This chain uses TRBV6-5 with TRBJ2-5; 7 bases map to TRBD1. Trimming removed 6 bases from V and 4 bases from J; junction bases left unmatched: 8. CDR1 is MNHEY, CDR2 SVGAGI, per germline. The CDR3 extends over 14 amino acids. The CDR3 here is CASRADRRLETQYF. The CDR3 nucleotides read TGTGCCAGCAGGGCGGACAGGAGGCTAGAGACCCAGTACTTC.

V gene TRBV7-9 combines with J gene TRBJ2-6; D unresolved. This CDR3 spans 14 amino acids. Germline CDR1 SEHNR, CDR2 FQNEAQ (reference sequence). V was shortened by 5 bases and J by 0 bases, with 5 bases between the two germline ends. CDR3 amino acids: CASSRASGANVLTF. CDR3 bases: TGTGCCAGCAGCCGCGCCTCTGGGGCCAACGTCCTGACTTTC.

A few counts support this clone. V gene TRBV29-1 combines with J gene TRBJ2-4; 9 positions match TRBD1. CDR1 and CDR2 (germline): SQVTM, ANQGSEA. Trimming took 0 bases from V and 11 from J; bases not matched to a gene: 8. The CDR3 is 14 amino acids. CDR3 amino acids: CSVEDMGQGLFQYF. CDR3 DNA sequence: TGCAGCGTTGAAGATATGGGACAGGGTCTGTTTCAGTACTTC.

The CDR3 protein is CASRSEGNTEAFF. The CDR3 DNA reads as TGTGCTAGCCGATCTGAAGGGAACACTGAAGCTTTCTTT. The chain uses TRBV12-5 and TRBJ1-1; the D is unclear. Germline assignment: CDR1 LGHNT and CDR2 FRNRAP. There are 13 residues in the CDR3. V was pared by 9 bases and J by 1 base, with 12 bases between.

The chain carries TRBV7-8 and TRBJ2-1; D is possibly TRBD1 (6 bases). The CDR3 has 12 residues. V lost 6 bases and J lost 10, with 13 bases in between. Germline V gene data show CDR1 as SGHVS and CDR2 as FQNEAQ. The CDR3 nucleotides are TGTGCCAGCAGTCAAGGGACACCGGAGCAGTTCTTC. Its translation: CASSQGTPEQFF.